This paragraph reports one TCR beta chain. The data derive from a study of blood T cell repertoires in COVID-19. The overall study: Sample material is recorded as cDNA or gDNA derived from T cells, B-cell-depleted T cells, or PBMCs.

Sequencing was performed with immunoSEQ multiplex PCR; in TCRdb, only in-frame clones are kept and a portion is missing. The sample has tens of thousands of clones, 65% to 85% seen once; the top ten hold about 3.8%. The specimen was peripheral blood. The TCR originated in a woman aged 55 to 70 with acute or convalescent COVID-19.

CDR3: CASSPSLPGGANVLTF. In DNA form, the CDR3 reads TGTGCCAGCAGCCCCTCACTCCCGGGTGGGGCCAACGTCCTGACTTTC. This chain joins TRBV3-1 (or the pseudogene TRBV3-2) and TRBJ2-6, with D hard to call. The CDR3 covers 16 residues. The V gene's germline CDR1 is LGHDT and CDR2 YNNKEL (reference sequence). V gave up 4 bases and J gave up 3 bases, with 13 bases separating them.